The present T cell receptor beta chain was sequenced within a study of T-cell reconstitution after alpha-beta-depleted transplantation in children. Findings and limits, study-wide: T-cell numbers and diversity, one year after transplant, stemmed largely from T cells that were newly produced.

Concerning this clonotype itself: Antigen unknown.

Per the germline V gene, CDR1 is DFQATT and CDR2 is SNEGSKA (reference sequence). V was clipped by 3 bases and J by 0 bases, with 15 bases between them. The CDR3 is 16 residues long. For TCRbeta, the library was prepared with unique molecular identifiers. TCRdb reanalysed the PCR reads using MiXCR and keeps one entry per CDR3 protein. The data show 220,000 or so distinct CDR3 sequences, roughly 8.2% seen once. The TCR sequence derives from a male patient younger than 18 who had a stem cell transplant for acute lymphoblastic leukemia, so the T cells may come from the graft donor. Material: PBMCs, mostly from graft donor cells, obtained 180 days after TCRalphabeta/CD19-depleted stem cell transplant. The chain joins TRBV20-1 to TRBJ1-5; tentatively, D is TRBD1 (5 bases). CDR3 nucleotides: TGCAGTGCTAGGGGCGGGGGGGGGTATAGCAATCAGCCCCAGCATTTT. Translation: CSARGGGGYSNQPQHF.